Following are 27 T cell receptor beta chains from one sample sequenced in a study of CD8+ T cells in alopecia areata. Treatment reported: oral pan-JAK inhibitor, 5-10 mg twice daily. cDNA prepared by RNA extraction and subsequent reverse transcription served as the template for sequencing. Clones were sequenced by immunoSEQ multiplex PCR, and TCRdb holds only the in-frame ones, with some missing. The sample lists about 64,000 clones, 40% to 55% occurring once. The specimen was CD8+ T cells sorted from blood, collected at approximately week 39, from a patient treated with tofacitinib. The receptors originated from a human donor with alopecia areata.

The chain carries TRBV6-6 and TRBJ1-5, with D unclear. Germline V CDR1 and CDR2: MNHNY, SVGAGI (reference sequence). Between the trimmed V and J ends, which lost 9 bases and 0 bases, there was a span of 12 bases. The CDR3 is 14 amino acids. The CDR3 here is CASSQVYSNQPQHF. The DNA of the CDR3 is TGTGCCAGTTCCCAGGTTTATAGCAATCAGCCCCAGCATTTT.

This rearrangement joins TRBV19 to TRBJ1-5; perhaps TRBD1 as D (6 bases). CDR1 and CDR2 from the germline V gene are LNHDA and SQIVND (reference sequence). CDR3 length equals 14 residues. V was clipped by 6 bases and J by 4 bases, with 13 bases between them. The CDR3 here is CASRGGAANQPQHF. CDR3 DNA: TGTGCCAGTAGGGGGGGGGCTGCAAATCAGCCCCAGCATTTT.

This chain joins TRBV7-9 and TRBJ2-7; D gene uncertain. The CDR3 runs 14 residues. CDR1 and CDR2 from the germline V gene are SEHNR and FQNEAQ (reference sequence). The V end lost 5 bases, the J end lost 3 bases, and 14 bases lay between the germline ends. In DNA, the CDR3 is TGTGCCAGCAGCCAACCCGGTAACGGCTACGAGCAGTACTTC. Protein sequence: CASSQPGNGYEQYF.

CDR3 sequence: CASSYNPAGELFF. The CDR3 nucleotides are TGTGCCAGCAGTTACAATCCGGCCGGGGAGCTGTTTTTT. This sequence joins TRBV6-5 and TRBJ2-2, with D unresolved. This CDR3 comprises 13 residues. Per the germline V gene, CDR1 is MNHEY and CDR2 is SVGAGI. Between the trimmed V and J ends, which lost 2 bases and 6 bases, there was a span of 7 bases.

The J gene is TRBJ2-1, the V gene TRBV6-4; TRBD2 matches at 9 bases. The CDR3 is 15 residues long. Germline CDR1 reads MRHNA; CDR2 reads SNTAGT. V lost 5 bases to trimming and J lost 8 bases; unmatched junction nucleotides: 10. The CDR3 reads CASSSLAGQRDEQFF. CDR3 DNA: TGTGCCAGCAGTTCACTAGCGGGTCAACGGGATGAGCAGTTCTTC.

This clone has just a few counts. This sequence joins TRBV4-1 and TRBJ1-2; possible D gene TRBD1, 5 bases. In germline, CDR1 is MGHRA, CDR2 YSYEKL. Trimming removed 7 bases at V and 6 bases at J, with 24 bases between. This CDR3 spans 16 amino acids. CDR3 DNA sequence: TGCGCCAGCACCTTGGGTGGGGGTTCCCTCCTGGATGGCTACACCTTC. It specifies CASTLGGGSLLDGYTF.

The chain couples TRBV7-9 to TRBJ2-3, with 10 bases lining up with TRBD2. In germline, CDR1 is SEHNR, CDR2 FQNEAQ (reference sequence). The V segment lost 1 base and the J segment 6 bases; nucleotides outside the gene matches: 7. This CDR3 contains 16 residues. The DNA for the CDR3 is TGTGCCAGCAGCTTAGGGACTAGCGGCTTGTCGGATACGCAGTATTTT. As protein: CASSLGTSGLSDTQYF.

This clone was recorded a few times. The chain joins TRBV14 to TRBJ2-7; D is possibly TRBD2 (5 bases). The length of the CDR3 is 13 residues. Trimming took off 8 bases at V and 6 bases at J, with 17 bases between the two ends. Germline CDR1 SGHDN, CDR2 FVKESK. The CDR3 sequence: CASRSVGRGEQYF. For the CDR3, the DNA is TGTGCCAGCCGGAGTGTCGGCCGGGGCGAGCAGTACTTC.

This clone was detected a few times. The chain uses TRBV10-3 and TRBJ2-5, with D hard to call. The length of the CDR3 is 12 residues. The V gene lost 3 bases and the J gene lost 5 bases, with 7 bases spanning the gap. Germline V gives CDR1 ENHRY, CDR2 SYGVKD. The chain's CDR3 is CAISDPPETQYF. The CDR3 DNA follows: TGTGCCATCAGTGACCCCCCTGAGACCCAGTACTTC.

This sequence joins TRBV7-3 and TRBJ2-1; no reliable D call. This CDR3 contains 16 residues. Trimming left V 5 bases short and J 0 bases short, with 14 bases between. Germline-derived CDR1 and CDR2 are SGHTA and FQGTGA. CDR3 in DNA: TGTGCCAGCAGCCCGTCCCCGACCCACTCCTACAATGAGCAGTTCTTC. The encoded protein is CASSPSPTHSYNEQFF.

The rearrangement joins TRBV4-3 to TRBJ1-2; 7 positions agree with TRBD1. Looked up from germline, CDR1 is LGHNA and CDR2 is YSLEER. The V and J ends lost 4 bases and 1 base, in that order; junction bases with no gene match: 6. The CDR3 sequence is 15 residues long. The CDR3: CASSLDRLSNYGYTF. The CDR3 region has the DNA TGCGCCAGCAGCCTGGACAGGCTGAGTAACTATGGCTACACCTTC.

This rearrangement joins TRBV7-9 to TRBJ2-7, with D perhaps matching TRBD1 (7 bases). The CDR3 spans 16 residues. V shed 5 bases and J shed 5 bases, with 22 bases lying between them. The germline gives CDR1 SEHNR, CDR2 FQNEAQ (reference sequence). This chain's CDR3 is CASSPVSGGSVHEQYF. CDR3 bases: TGTGCCAGCAGCCCCGTCTCAGGGGGGAGCGTCCACGAGCAGTACTTC. Full variable domain (rest looked up from reference TRBV7-9 and TRBJ2-7): DTGVSQNPRHKITKRGQNVTFRCDPISEHNRLYWYRQTLGQGPEFLTYFQNEAQLEKSRLLSDRFSAERPKGSFSTLEIQRTEQGDSAMYLCASSPVSGGSVHEQYFGPGTRLTVT.

This clone turned up a few times. This chain links TRBV2 with TRBJ2-2; D gene unclear. Trimming took 5 bases from V and 6 from J, leaving 19 bases between them. CDR3 length: 16 amino acids. The germline V gene has CDR1 SNHLY and CDR2 FYNNEI. The CDR3 nucleotides are TGTGCCAGCAGTCTCTGGACCAGGAACGGCGCCGGGGAGCTGTTTTTT. This gives the protein CASSLWTRNGAGELFF.

Points on this clone: The same CDR3 also results from other DNA sequences found in this sample. The chain combines TRBV27 with TRBJ2-7, with D uncertain. Germline CDR1 and CDR2: MNHEY and SMNVEV (reference sequence). V was clipped by 3 bases and J by 4 bases, with 4 bases between them. The CDR3 loop spans 11 amino acids. The CDR3 protein is CASSFGYEQYF. Written as DNA, the CDR3 is TGTGCCAGCAGTTTTGGGTACGAGCAGTACTTC.

This chain uses TRBV29-1 with TRBJ2-1; perhaps TRBD2 as D (5 bases). Per germline, CDR1 SQVTM and CDR2 ANQGSEA. There are 12 residues in the CDR3. Trimming took 4 bases from V and 4 from J, leaving 8 bases between them. This chain's CDR3 is CSVVGRYNEQFF. In nucleotides, the CDR3 is TGCAGCGTTGTGGGGAGATACAATGAGCAGTTCTTC.

This clone was observed a handful of times. The rearrangement uses TRBV29-1 and TRBJ1-2; a weak D match, TRBD1 (5 bases). Trimming removed 3 bases at V and 0 bases at J, with 11 bases between. Germline CDR1 and CDR2: SQVTM and ANQGSEA. This CDR3 has 14 residues. CDR3 region: CSVDLQGTNYGYTF. CDR3 nucleotides: TGCAGCGTTGACTTGCAGGGAACTAACTATGGCTACACCTTC.

Comments on this clone: The junction departs from germline at one end; a sequencing error may be responsible. The rearrangement links TRBV15 to TRBJ2-7, with D possibly TRBD1 on 6 matching bases. Germline V lookup: CDR1 LNHNV, CDR2 YYDKDF (reference sequence). The CDR3 contains 16 residues. The CDR3 region has the DNA TGTGCCACCAGCAGAGTGACAGGTTTGGGCTCCCACGAGCAGTACTTC. Translated, it gives CATSRVTGLGSHEQYF.

The V call is TRBV13, the J call TRBJ2-7; no firm D call. The germline V and J ends were trimmed by 0 bases and 3 bases, with 12 bases remaining between them. CDR1 and CDR2 from the germline V gene are PRHDT and FYEKMQ (reference sequence). The CDR3 totals 15 residues. The CDR3, as DNA: TGTGCCAGCAGCTTAGGGCGGCAGGCCCTCTACGAGCAGTACTTC. Translation gives CASSLGRQALYEQYF.

This clone turned up a few times. The V gene is TRBV6-5, the J gene TRBJ2-5; 7 nucleotides line up with TRBD2. The CDR3 runs 15 residues. Germline V gene lookup returns CDR1 MNHEY and CDR2 SVGAGI. With 0 bases clipped from V and 3 bases from J, the junction kept 4 bases outside the gene matches. CDR3 nucleotides: TGTGCCAGCAGTTACTCGGGGGGGAGGAAAGAGACCCAGTACTTC. Amino acid sequence: CASSYSGGRKETQYF.

This chain joins TRBV7-9 and TRBJ1-5; no firm D call. CDR1 and CDR2 from the germline V gene are SEHNR and FQNEAQ (reference sequence). V lost 5 bases and J lost 2, with 13 bases in between. The CDR3 is 15 residues long. CDR3 region: CASSNAGFGNQPQHF. The CDR3 coding sequence is TGTGCCAGCAGCAACGCTGGGTTCGGCAATCAGCCCCAGCATTTT.

The chain employs TRBV25-1 and TRBJ2-2; tentatively, D is TRBD2 (6 bases). Trimming removed 5 bases from V and 6 bases from J, with 10 bases in between. The CDR3 consists of 13 residues. CDR1 is MGHDK and CDR2 is SYGVNS in the germline V gene. CDR3 nucleotides: TGTGCCAGCAGTACTTGGGGGGCCGGGGAGCTGTTTTTT. It is translated as CASSTWGAGELFF.

Only a few counts were recorded for this clone. The chain joins TRBV4-1 to TRBJ2-1, with unresolved D. This CDR3 is 12 amino acids long. V lost 3 bases and J 9 bases, leaving 9 bases between the germline ends. Germline V lookup: CDR1 MGHRA, CDR2 YSYEKL. CDR3 DNA: TGCGCCAGCAGCCATATAACTGGTGAGCAGTTCTTC. This translates into CASSHITGEQFF.

This clone was counted only a few times. In nucleotides, the CDR3 is TGCAGCGTTGAGGGAACAGGCTACGAGCAGTACTTC. This encodes CSVEGTGYEQYF. The chain carries TRBV29-1 and TRBJ2-7; possibly TRBD1 for D (5 bases). This CDR3 contains 12 residues. With 3 bases removed from V and 3 bases from J, the gap between germline ends came to 9 bases. CDR1 is SQVTM and CDR2 is ANQGSEA in the germline V gene.

The chain recombines TRBV7-9 with TRBJ2-1; tentatively, D is TRBD2 (5 bases). Germline loops: CDR1 SEHNR, CDR2 FQNEAQ (reference sequence). The CDR3 loop spans 13 amino acids. V was pared by 1 base and J by 9 bases, with 10 bases between. This CDR3 is CASSLGGAIEQFF. Here the CDR3 DNA reads TGTGCCAGCAGCTTAGGGGGAGCTATTGAGCAGTTCTTC.

This clone was seen a few times. The gene calls are TRBV6-5 and TRBJ2-3; TRBD1 is a possible D gene (6 bases). Germline V gene sequence: CDR1 MNHEY, CDR2 SVGAGI. Trimming shortened V by 2 bases and J by 5 bases, and 17 bases separated the two germline ends. The CDR3 runs 16 residues. The CDR3 reads CASSYDLGWGRDTQYF. CDR3 coding DNA: TGTGCCAGCAGTTACGACCTAGGGTGGGGGCGAGATACGCAGTATTTT.

The table lists this clone with a few counts. The chain recombines TRBV5-1 with TRBJ2-7; D is uncertain. Germline V gene sequence: CDR1 SGHRS, CDR2 YFSETQ. CDR3 length: 11 amino acids. V lost 6 bases and J lost 3, with 7 bases in between. Here the CDR3 reads CASKDFYEQYF. CDR3 coding DNA: TGCGCCAGCAAGGATTTCTACGAGCAGTACTTC.

The genes are TRBV4-1 and TRBJ1-5; no reliable D call. V was shortened by 0 bases and J by 6 bases, with 6 bases between the two germline ends. This CDR3 contains 13 residues. Germline CDR1 is MGHRA and CDR2 is YSYEKL. The CDR3 loop is CASSQDPGQPQHF. For the CDR3, the DNA is TGCGCCAGCAGCCAAGATCCCGGTCAGCCCCAGCATTTT.